These 25 T cell receptor beta chains came from one sample sequenced in a study of T cell repertoires in cytomegalovirus infection. Each CDR3 protein gets one entry after TCRdb re-called the reads with MiXCR. The sample has 100,000 to 150,000 distinct CDR3 sequences; 32% are singletons. These receptors' targets are unknown. Sample: CD8+ T cells from cultured PBMCs, taken from culture after CMV antigen stimulation. The receptors shown here come from a human donor in good health (CMV status not recorded). Some clones in this sample may be carry-over from other donors' samples.

The genes are TRBV7-6 and TRBJ2-2; 11 nucleotides agree with TRBD2. This CDR3 comprises 19 residues. In germline, CDR1 is SGHVS, CDR2 FNYEAQ. Trimming at V came to 2 bases and at J to 1 base, leaving 9 bases not matched to a gene. The CDR3 coding sequence is TGTGCCAGCAGCTTATTTCCCGCTAGCGGGGGGCAGAACACCGGGGAGCTGTTTTTT. Residues: CASSLFPASGGQNTGELFF.

Only a few counts were recorded for this clonotype. The CDR3 sequence: CASSLIGPLHF. CDR3 DNA: TGTGCCAGCAGCCTAATAGGACCCCTCCACTTT. V is TRBV7-2 and J is TRBJ1-6; D gene ambiguous. The germline CDR1 and CDR2 sequences are SGHTA and FQGNSA. The length of the CDR3 is 11 residues. The V gene lost 5 bases and the J gene lost 12 bases, with 8 bases spanning the gap.

The chain carries TRBV6-1 and TRBJ1-5; D is ambiguous. CDR3 length equals 16 residues. The germline V gene encodes CDR1 MNHNS and CDR2 SASEGT. Trimming shortened V by 2 bases and J by 4 bases, and 15 bases separated the two germline ends. The CDR3 protein is CASSEFAHAVNQPQHF. Here the CDR3 DNA reads TGTGCCAGCAGTGAATTCGCGCACGCGGTGAATCAGCCCCAGCATTTT.

The CDR3 spells CASSDGGFDSPLHF. CDR3 in DNA: TGTGCCAGCAGTGATGGGGGTTTCGATTCACCCCTCCACTTT. This chain uses TRBV6-1 with TRBJ1-6; tentative D call: TRBD1 (5 bases). The CDR3 spans 14 residues. CDR1 MNHNS and CDR2 SASEGT come from the germline V gene. The V end lost 3 bases, the J end lost 8 bases, and 11 bases lay between the germline ends.

For the CDR3, the DNA is TGCGCCAGCAGCTTCCGGGGTTTGGGCACAGATACGCAGTATTTT. Translating it yields CASSFRGLGTDTQYF. The chain uses TRBV4-1 and TRBJ2-3; a weak D match, TRBD2 (5 bases). V lost 5 bases, J lost 1 base, and 13 bases lay in between. CDR3 length: 15 residues. Per the germline V gene, CDR1 is MGHRA and CDR2 is YSYEKL.

The CDR3 here is CSVHGTSGELPSYEQYF. CDR3 in DNA: TGCAGCGTCCACGGGACTAGCGGGGAATTACCCTCCTACGAGCAGTACTTC. The chain employs TRBV29-1 and TRBJ2-7; 13 positions match TRBD2. CDR3 size: 17 residues. Trimming took 6 bases from V and 0 from J; bases not matched to a gene: 11. Germline assignment: CDR1 SQVTM and CDR2 ANQGSEA.

The chain links TRBV6-6 to TRBJ2-3; possible D gene TRBD2, 5 bases. Trimming cost V 4 bases and J 6 bases, with 11 bases left between them. The CDR3 is made up of 13 amino acids. Germline CDR1 is MNHNY and CDR2 is SVGAGI (reference sequence). The CDR3 DNA is TGTGCCAGCAGTTTCATCGGGAAGGATACGCAGTATTTT. Translating it yields CASSFIGKDTQYF.

This clonotype was recorded a few times. The chain recombines TRBV9 with TRBJ1-2; TRBD1 matches at 7 bases. The J segment lost 7 bases and the V segment lost 2 bases, leaving 11 bases of the junction unmatched. CDR1 SGDLS and CDR2 YYNGEE come from the germline V gene. The CDR3 covers 15 residues. In nucleotides, the CDR3 is TGTGCCAGCAGCGTTCGGTTGGACAGGATGGTTGGCTACACCTTC. Amino acid sequence: CASSVRLDRMVGYTF.

This clonotype occurred a few times. The chain couples TRBV7-9 to TRBJ2-1; the match to TRBD2 covers 9 bases. Germline values: CDR1 SEHNR, CDR2 FQNEAQ (reference sequence). This CDR3 region has 16 residues. The J segment lost 5 bases and the V segment lost 2 bases, leaving 7 bases of the junction unmatched. The chain's CDR3 is CASSLTAASGNNEQFF. CDR3 nucleotides: TGTGCCAGCAGCTTAACAGCGGCTAGCGGGAACAATGAGCAGTTCTTC.

This chain uses TRBV4-2 with TRBJ2-3; D possibly matches TRBD1 or TRBD2 (5 bases each). The CDR3 sequence is 16 residues long. Looked up from germline, CDR1 is LGHNA and CDR2 is YNFKEQ. V gave up 0 bases and J gave up 0 bases, with 10 bases separating them. The CDR3 coding sequence is TGTGCCAGCAGCCAAGATGAGGGGCCAAGCACAGATACGCAGTATTTT. Its translation is CASSQDEGPSTDTQYF.

This clonotype was seen a few times. This sequence joins TRBV20-1 and TRBJ1-5, with TRBD1 matching over 10 bases. Germline assignment: CDR1 DFQATT and CDR2 SNEGSKA (reference sequence). The CDR3 spans 14 residues. V shed 6 bases and J 7 bases; nucleotides not matched to a gene: 9. CDR3 in DNA: TGCAGTGCGCTTGACAGGGGGCTGGGACAGCCCCAGCATTTT. Translating gives CSALDRGLGQPQHF.

This clonotype appeared a few times. CDR3 sequence reads: CASSLSGPPQEYF. For the CDR3, the DNA is TGTGCCAGCAGCTTATCCGGACCCCCTCAGGAGTATTTT. The V gene is TRBV7-9, the J gene TRBJ2-3; D gene uncertain. V was shortened by 2 bases and J by 13 bases, with 16 bases between the two germline ends. Germline V gives CDR1 SEHNR, CDR2 FQNEAQ (reference sequence). This CDR3 spans 13 amino acids.

Many counts were recorded for this clonotype. In DNA, the CDR3 is TGTGCCAGCAGTGACGCAGGGGGCACAGATACGCAGTATTTT. It codes for CASSDAGGTDTQYF. This chain connects TRBV6-1 to TRBJ2-3, with D possibly being TRBD1 (6 bases). The CDR3 contains 14 residues. The germline V gene has CDR1 MNHNS and CDR2 SASEGT. The V and J ends lost 3 bases and 1 base respectively, with 8 bases between them.

The chain carries TRBV20-1 and TRBJ1-1, with D hard to call. The CDR3 runs to 18 residues. The germline gives CDR1 DFQATT, CDR2 SNEGSKA (reference sequence). The V end lost 0 bases, the J end lost 4 bases, and 24 bases lay between the germline ends. The CDR3 nucleotides are TGCAGTGCTAGAGACAGTCGGGGAGTTAGGCGCATAACCACTGAAGCTTTCTTT. This gives the protein CSARDSRGVRRITTEAFF.

A few counts support this clonotype. The V gene is TRBV4-1, the J gene TRBJ2-3; 7 bases are a match to TRBD2. Germline V gene lookup returns CDR1 MGHRA and CDR2 YSYEKL. The CDR3 consists of 15 residues. Trimming took 0 bases from V and 5 from J; bases not matched to a gene: 5. The CDR3: CASSQEWGGGDTQYF. The CDR3 region has the DNA TGCGCCAGCAGCCAAGAATGGGGGGGAGGAGATACGCAGTATTTT.

The J gene is TRBJ2-1, the V gene TRBV4-1; 10 nucleotides line up with TRBD2. Trimming at V came to 1 base and at J to 10 bases, leaving 19 bases not matched to a gene. The CDR3 contains 19 residues. Germline-derived CDR1 and CDR2 are MGHRA and YSYEKL. CDR3 loop: CASSQVLEGSGGPFGEQFF. CDR3 DNA sequence: TGCGCCAGCAGCCAAGTGCTGGAGGGTAGCGGGGGGCCGTTTGGGGAGCAGTTCTTC.

This clonotype was recorded at least ten times. CDR3 protein: CASSQGITRSNQPQHF. In nucleotides, the CDR3 is TGTGCCAGCAGCCAAGGAATCACACGGAGCAATCAGCCCCAGCATTTT. The chain combines TRBV4-2 with TRBJ1-5; no reliable D call. Trimming pared 1 base from V and 1 base from J, leaving 11 bases between. Germline assignment: CDR1 LGHNA and CDR2 YNFKEQ. The CDR3 runs to 16 residues.

This clonotype was found many times. The chain couples TRBV7-6 to TRBJ2-6; the D is unclear. Trimming removed 4 bases at V and 4 bases at J, with 8 bases between. In germline, CDR1 is SGHVS, CDR2 FNYEAQ. The CDR3 extends over 14 amino acids. CDR3 region: CASSSHPGANVLTF. The CDR3 DNA follows: TGTGCCAGCAGCTCCCATCCCGGGGCCAACGTCCTGACTTTC.

The chain joins TRBV6-4 to TRBJ2-6, with TRBD1 identical over 11 bases. Per germline, CDR1 MRHNA and CDR2 SNTAGT. The CDR3 sequence is 18 residues long. Trimming cost V 5 bases and J 4 bases; bases outside gene matches: 10. CDR3 sequence reads: CASSPRTGGAAGANVLTF. For the CDR3, the DNA is TGTGCCAGCAGTCCCCGGACAGGGGGCGCGGCCGGGGCCAACGTCCTGACTTTC.

In this sample, this clonotype turned up many times. The CDR3 DNA is TGTGCCAGCAGCTTAAAGGGACCAGGCGACGAGCAGTACTTC. Residues: CASSLKGPGDEQYF. The chain employs TRBV7-9 and TRBJ2-7, with D possibly being TRBD1 or TRBD2 (5 bases each). Germline V lookup: CDR1 SEHNR, CDR2 FQNEAQ (reference sequence). V gave up 2 bases and J gave up 5 bases, with 13 bases separating them. The CDR3 runs 14 residues.

To note about this clonotype: The junction departs from germline at one end; a sequencing error may be responsible. This chain uses TRBV19 with TRBJ1-2; D call uncertain. The CDR3 loop spans 12 amino acids. The V gene's germline CDR1 is LNHDA and CDR2 SQIVND (reference sequence). The CDR3, as DNA: TGTGCGGGAAAGAGTGATCCTTATGGCTACTCCTTC. It specifies CAGKSDPYGYSF.

The sample holds many counts of this clonotype. The chain links TRBV27 to TRBJ2-7, with 7 positions matching TRBD1. The CDR3 is made up of 20 amino acids. V dropped 4 bases and J dropped 2; count of bases not matched to a gene: 23. Per germline, CDR1 MNHEY and CDR2 SMNVEV (reference sequence). The CDR3, as DNA: TGTGCCAGCAGTTCCCCAAGCCCCTTTCTGTCTCGGACAGGTCCCTACGAGCAGTACTTC. Protein: CASSSPSPFLSRTGPYEQYF.

The rearrangement links TRBV7-4 to TRBJ2-7, with 7 positions matching TRBD1. From germline, CDR1 is SGHVT and CDR2 SQSDAQ. V was clipped by 8 bases and J by 3 bases; unmatched bases: 4. The CDR3 length is 12 residues. CDR3 bases: TGTGCCAGCGAGGGGGCCTGCTACGAGCAGTACTTC. Amino acids: CASEGACYEQYF.

This clonotype was detected many times. The CDR3 sequence: CASSLAQLNPPILVNTEAFF. CDR3 DNA: TGTGCCAGCAGCTTAGCACAACTCAACCCCCCGATTTTGGTGAACACTGAAGCTTTCTTT. J is TRBJ1-1 and V is TRBV7-2; D gene ambiguous. The germline V and J ends were trimmed by 0 bases and 0 bases, with 23 bases remaining between them. The CDR3 is 20 residues long. Germline CDR1 and CDR2: SGHTA and FQGNSA.

The chain has TRBV12-3 or TRBV12-4 and TRBJ2-5; 13 bases match TRBD2. The length of the CDR3 is 21 residues. V gave up 4 bases and J gave up 0 bases; unmatched junction bases: 17. The CDR3 DNA follows: TGTGCCAGCAGTTACTGGGCCGGGACTAGCGGGGCATCTCCCTACCAAGAGACCCAGTACTTC. It is translated as CASSYWAGTSGASPYQETQYF.